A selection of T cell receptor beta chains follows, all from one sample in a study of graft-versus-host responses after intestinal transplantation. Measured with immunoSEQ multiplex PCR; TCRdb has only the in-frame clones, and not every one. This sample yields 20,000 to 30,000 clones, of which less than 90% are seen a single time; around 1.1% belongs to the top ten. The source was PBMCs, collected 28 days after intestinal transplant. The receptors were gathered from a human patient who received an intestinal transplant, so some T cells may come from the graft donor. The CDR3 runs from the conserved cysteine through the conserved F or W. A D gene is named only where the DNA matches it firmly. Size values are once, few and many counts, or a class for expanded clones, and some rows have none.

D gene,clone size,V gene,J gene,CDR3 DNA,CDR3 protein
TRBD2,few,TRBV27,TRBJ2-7,TGTGCCAGCAGTTTTTCCGGGGGGGACCCCTCCTACGAGCAGTACTTC,CASSFSGGDPSYEQYF
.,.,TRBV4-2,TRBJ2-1,TGTGCCAGCAGCCAAGTCGGACCCCGGCGACGAGTGGCCACAGGCTACTCCTACAATGAGCAGTTCTTC,CASSQVGPRRRVATGYSYNEQFF
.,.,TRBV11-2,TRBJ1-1,TGTGCCAGCAGCTTAGGCGTGACTGAAGCTTTCTTT,CASSLGVTEAFF
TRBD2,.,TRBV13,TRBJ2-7,TGTGCCAGCAGCGTCGAATTCTCTGGGCGGGAGGTATCCGAGCAGTACTTC,CASSVEFSGREVSEQYF
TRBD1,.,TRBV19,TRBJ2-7,TGTGCCAGTAGTACTGGGACAGGGGGCGAATTCATAGGGCGGTACTTC,CASSTGTGGEFIGRYF
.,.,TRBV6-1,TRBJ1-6,TGTGCCAGCAGTGCCGGGAGCTCCTATAATTCACCCCTCCACTTT,CASSAGSSYNSPLHF
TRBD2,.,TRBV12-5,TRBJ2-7,TGTGCTAGTGGTTTAGCGGGAGCGGGCGAGCAGTACTTC,CASGLAGAGEQYF
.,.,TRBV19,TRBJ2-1,TGTGCCAGTAGTATAGGTAGAGGGGCAACCAACGCTGAGCAGTTCTTC,CASSIGRGATNAEQFF
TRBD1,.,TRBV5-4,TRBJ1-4,TGTGCCAGCAGCCCCGGGACAGCCACAACTAATGAAAAACTGTTTTTT,CASSPGTATTNEKLFF
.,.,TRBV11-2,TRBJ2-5,TGTGCCAGCAGCTTAGTTGTATGGGGGGCGGGGGAGACCCAGTACTTC,CASSLVVWGAGETQYF
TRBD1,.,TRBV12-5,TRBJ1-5,TGTGCTAGTGGTTTTGGGACAGAGAAATTCAATCAGCCCCAGCATTTT,CASGFGTEKFNQPQHF
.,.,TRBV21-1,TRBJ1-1,TGTGCCAGCAGCAATCGGGGATTGATGAACACTGAAGCTTTCTTT,CASSNRGLMNTEAFF
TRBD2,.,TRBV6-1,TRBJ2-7,TGTGCCAGCAGCGCTAGCGGGAGGGCTGAAGAGCAGTACTTC,CASSASGRAEEQYF
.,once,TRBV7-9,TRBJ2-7,TGTGCCAGCAGCTTCCCGGGGGGCGCTTTTGGGGATTTTCGCGAGCAGTACTTC,CASSFPGGAFGDFREQYF
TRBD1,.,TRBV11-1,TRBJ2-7,TGTGCCAGCAGCCGCGGACAGGCGACCAACTACGAGCAGTACTTC,CASSRGQATNYEQYF
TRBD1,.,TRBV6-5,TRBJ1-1,TGTGCCAGCAGTTATTGGACAGGGGGGGCTGAAGCTTTCTTT,CASSYWTGGAEAFF
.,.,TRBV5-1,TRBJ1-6,TGCGCCAGCAGACCGACAGGCGATAATTCACCCCTCCACTTT,CASRPTGDNSPLHF
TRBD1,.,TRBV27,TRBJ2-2,TGTGCCAGCAGTTTATGGACAGGGGGGGGCGGGGAGCTGTTTTTT,CASSLWTGGGGELFF
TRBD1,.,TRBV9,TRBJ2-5,TGTGCCAGCAGCTCGGACAGGGTCTACCAAGAGACCCAGTACTTC,CASSSDRVYQETQYF
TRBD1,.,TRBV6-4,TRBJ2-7,TGTGCCAGCAGTGACTCGATAGGGACAGGGGCGCCGGGGATACCCCTCCACGAGCAGTACTTC,CASSDSIGTGAPGIPLHEQYF
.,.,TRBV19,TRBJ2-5,TGTGCCAGTAGTATCGGAGGGGGGCAAGAGACCCAGTACTTC,CASSIGGGQETQYF
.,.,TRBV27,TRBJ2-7,TGTGCCAGCAGTTTATACGAGCAGTACTTC,CASSLYEQYF